These T cell receptor beta chains were read from a single sample in a study of radiotherapy plus CTLA-4 blockade in lung cancer. Using immunoSEQ multiplex PCR, the repertoire was profiled, and TCRdb retains in-frame clones only, with some absent. The table shows around 45,000 clones, with 70% to 80% occurring only once. The input for sequencing was peripheral blood, taken from a patient treated with radiotherapy plus ipilimumab. Receptors were obtained from a human donor with non-small cell lung cancer who had stable disease on radiotherapy plus ipilimumab. The CDR3 runs from the conserved cysteine through the conserved F or W. The order of the fields is J gene, CDR3 length, D gene, V gene, CDR3 protein. A D gene is named only where the DNA matches it firmly.

TRBJ1-5 13 NA TRBV30 CAWGRQRDQPQHF
TRBJ1-1 13 NA TRBV27 CASSYSGNTEAFF
TRBJ2-1 15 TRBD2 TRBV18 CASSSGTSGNNEQFF
TRBJ1-5 19 NA TRBV6-1 CASREGSGQGFAGNQPQHF
TRBJ1-4 15 NA TRBV12-5 CASGLQGQPNEKLFF
TRBJ1-2 16 NA TRBV18 CASSPFVVQGNYGYTF
TRBJ1-1 14 NA TRBV4-3 CASSLGTGSAEAFF
TRBJ1-6 13 NA TRBV7-9 CASSLGGLSPLHF
TRBJ2-7 15 TRBD1 TRBV19 CASSLPGQGTYEQYF
TRBJ1-1 14 TRBD1 TRBV7-8 CASSPGTGGSEAFF
TRBJ1-1 16 NA TRBV7-9 CASSSPEGASNTEAFF
TRBJ1-6 14 NA TRBV9 CASSVALGNSPLHF
TRBJ1-2 14 NA TRBV6-1 CASSEGGADYGYTF
TRBJ1-5 17 NA TRBV10-3 CAISDSVPGAGHQPQHF
TRBJ2-5 12 NA TRBV6-5 CASSESLNDQYF
TRBJ1-5 15 NA TRBV7-9 CASSFGGAHNQPQHF
TRBJ1-2 13 NA TRBV28 CASSNGQFTGYTF
TRBJ2-1 10 NA TRBV9 CASSGTEQFF
TRBJ1-3 13 NA TRBV28 CATLYGPGNTIYF
TRBJ1-4 13 NA TRBV28 CASSFLGTEKLFF